One and the same sample provided the 21 T cell receptor beta chains below, sequenced in a study of cytomegalovirus exposure and HLA in healthy donors. The PCR ran on 60 Vbeta and 13 Jbeta primers. Some clones are missing from TCRdb's copy, which holds only in-frame ones; the method was immunoSEQ multiplex PCR. The sample holds under 150,000 clones, roughly 70% seen once. Sequenced: PBMCs. The source is a woman aged 18-29 years in good health and CMV-seronegative.

The CDR3 sequence is CATSRKDGLNEKLFF. The CDR3 DNA is TGTGCCACCAGCAGGAAGGACGGACTGAATGAAAAACTGTTTTTT. V is TRBV15 and J is TRBJ1-4; no firm D call. The CDR3 totals 15 residues. Trimming left V 3 bases short and J 5 bases short, with 13 bases between. Germline values: CDR1 LNHNV, CDR2 YYDKDF (reference sequence).

The gene calls are TRBV4-1 and TRBJ1-2; tentative D call: TRBD1 (6 bases). The CDR3 consists of 16 residues. Germline assignment: CDR1 MGHRA and CDR2 YSYEKL. V was clipped by 0 bases and J by 4 bases, with 15 bases between them. For the CDR3, the DNA is TGCGCCAGCAGCCAAGATTCCTTAGGGGGTCCCTATGGCTACACCTTC. Its protein is CASSQDSLGGPYGYTF.

V usage is TRBV19 and J usage is TRBJ2-3; 7 bases fit TRBD2. With V trimmed by 5 bases and J by 0 bases, 14 bases remained unmatched. Germline CDR1 reads LNHDA; CDR2 reads SQIVND (reference sequence). The CDR3 is 18 residues long. The CDR3 spells CASSHTPGLRLSTDTQYF. CDR3 coding DNA: TGTGCCAGTAGTCATACGCCGGGACTAAGACTCAGCACAGATACGCAGTATTTT.

A single count supports this clone. The V call is TRBV7-8, the J call TRBJ2-5, with TRBD1 matching over 7 bases. The germline V gene encodes CDR1 SGHVS and CDR2 FQNEAQ. V gave up 6 bases and J gave up 4 bases; unmatched junction bases: 8. This CDR3 has 14 residues. In nucleotides, the CDR3 is TGTGCCAGCAGTATAGACAGGGTACTAGAGACCCAGTACTTC. Its translation: CASSIDRVLETQYF.

V usage is TRBV7-9 and J usage is TRBJ2-7; 15 bases align to TRBD2. CDR1 and CDR2 (germline): SEHNR, FQNEAQ (reference sequence). Unmatched junction bases numbered 12, after V lost 6 bases and J lost 3 bases. This CDR3 comprises 18 residues. CDR3 coding DNA: TGTGCCAGCAGTCTTCCGGGACTAGCGGGGGGTAACCTCTACGAGCAGTACTTC. This sequence encodes CASSLPGLAGGNLYEQYF.

The J gene is TRBJ2-1, the V gene TRBV27; a weak D match, TRBD1 (5 bases). The V gene lost 7 bases and the J gene lost 5 bases, with 18 bases spanning the gap. Germline CDR1 reads MNHEY; CDR2 reads SMNVEV (reference sequence). The CDR3 spans 15 residues. This CDR3 is CASTAGWKGDNEQFF. The CDR3 nucleotides read TGTGCCAGCACCGCCGGGTGGAAAGGGGACAATGAGCAGTTCTTC.

J is TRBJ1-1 and V is TRBV6-1, with 7 nucleotides matching TRBD1. The V gene end was trimmed by 6 bases and the J gene end by 1 base; junction bases not matched to a gene: 5. CDR1 and CDR2 from the germline V gene are MNHNS and SASEGT. This CDR3 spans 14 amino acids. The CDR3 protein is CASRHRGANTEAFF. CDR3 nucleotide sequence: TGTGCCAGCAGGCACAGGGGAGCGAACACTGAAGCTTTCTTT.

The V call is TRBV28, the J call TRBJ2-2; a weak D match, TRBD1 (6 bases). Trimming left V 7 bases short and J 5 bases short, with 35 bases between. The CDR3 length is 21 residues. The V gene's germline CDR1 is MDHEN and CDR2 SYDVKM. The CDR3 DNA follows: TGTGCCAGCAATCCCTCGTCCGGGGACACGGGTAACGTGGGTTCTACCGGGGAGCTGTTTTTT. Amino acids: CASNPSSGDTGNVGSTGELFF.

The gene calls are TRBV7-9 and TRBJ1-2; D is perhaps TRBD1 (6 bases). The CDR3 runs to 15 residues. CDR1 is SEHNR and CDR2 is FQNEAQ in the germline V gene (reference sequence). V was cut by 5 bases and J by 2 bases, with 15 bases left in between. Here the CDR3 reads CASSPAGGWNYGYTF. The CDR3 DNA sequence: TGTGCCAGCAGCCCGGCGGGGGGCTGGAACTATGGCTACACCTTC.

The chain joins TRBV30 to TRBJ1-4; D may be TRBD1 (5 bases). Germline V CDR1 and CDR2: GTSNPN, SVGIG (reference sequence). V lost 4 bases to trimming and J lost 2 bases, with 17 bases between them. This CDR3 contains 16 residues. In DNA form, the CDR3 reads TGTGCCTGGACCCAGGGAGGCCCCACGACTAATGAAAAACTGTTTTTT. Protein: CAWTQGGPTTNEKLFF.

Written as DNA, the CDR3 is TGTGCCAGCACCGGGGGACCTGAAGCTTTCTTT. It is translated as CASTGGPEAFF. The rearrangement uses TRBV11-1 and TRBJ1-1; D is possibly TRBD1 (5 bases). The CDR3 is made up of 11 amino acids. Germline CDR1 reads SGHAT; CDR2 reads FQDESV (reference sequence). The V gene lost 7 bases and the J gene lost 6 bases, with 9 bases spanning the gap. Filled out from reference TRBV11-1 and TRBJ1-1, the complete variable domain reads EAEVAQSPRYKITEKSQAVAFWCDPISGHATLYWYRQILGQGPELLVQFQDESVVDDSQLPKDRFSAERLKGVDSTLKIQPAELGDSAMYLCASTGGPEAFFGQGTRLTVV.

As for this clone: Germline is not matched at one junction end, which may reflect a read error. This chain uses TRBV7-8 with TRBJ1-4, with a tentative D call TRBD1 (5 bases). Germline values: CDR1 SGHVS, CDR2 FQNEAQ. The CDR3 is made up of 12 amino acids. CDR3 nucleotides: TGTGCCAGCAGCCTCGCCAGGGCGCCGGCCCATTTT. This translates into CASSLARAPAHF.

This chain links TRBV30 with TRBJ1-6; the D is unclear. CDR1 GTSNPN and CDR2 SVGIG come from the germline V gene (reference sequence). The CDR3 totals 13 residues. Trimming shortened V by 0 bases and J by 4 bases, and 4 bases separated the two germline ends. The CDR3 region is CAWSVQYNSPLHF. The CDR3 DNA reads TGTGCCTGGAGTGTACAGTATAATTCACCCCTCCACTTT.

This clone came up a few times. This rearrangement joins TRBV6-1 to TRBJ1-4, with no clear D. Germline CDR1 and CDR2: MNHNS and SASEGT. V shed 1 base and J shed 3 bases, with 12 bases lying between them. This CDR3 has 16 residues. The CDR3 DNA reads as TGTGCCAGCAGTGAAGGCCCTCGGCGGGCTAATGAAAAACTGTTTTTT. Translated, it gives CASSEGPRRANEKLFF.

The chain links TRBV5-1 to TRBJ1-4, with D possibly matching TRBD1 (5 bases). Germline V gene data show CDR1 as SGHRS and CDR2 as YFSETQ. With 2 bases removed from V and 8 bases from J, the gap between germline ends came to 13 bases. The CDR3 has 14 residues. The DNA of the CDR3 is TGCGCCAGCAGCTTTGGAGGGGTTGGAGAAAAACTGTTTTTT. Translated: CASSFGGVGEKLFF.

The V gene is TRBV28, the J gene TRBJ2-7; a possible D gene is TRBD1 (5 bases). This CDR3 has 13 residues. Per the germline V gene, CDR1 is MDHEN and CDR2 is SYDVKM. V dropped 6 bases and J dropped 4 bases, with 13 bases sitting between them. The CDR3 sequence: CASSYRLVYEQYF. CDR3 DNA: TGTGCCAGCAGCTACAGGCTGGTATACGAGCAGTACTTC.

The chain has TRBV6-1 and TRBJ2-1; 7 nucleotides line up with TRBD1. After removal of 7 bases from V and 2 bases from J, the junction contained 8 bases not matched to a gene. Germline V CDR1 and CDR2: MNHNS, SASEGT. This CDR3 spans 15 amino acids. The CDR3 DNA is TGTGCCAGCATCTACTCCACAGGGGCCTACAATGAGCAGTTCTTC. Amino acid sequence: CASIYSTGAYNEQFF.

Note on this clone: An end of the junction differs from the germline gene, which may be a read error. The chain joins TRBV5-1 to TRBJ2-2, with 8 positions matching TRBD1. CDR1 and CDR2 from the germline V gene are SGHRS and YFSETQ. The CDR3 loop spans 16 amino acids. The DNA for the CDR3 is TGCGCCATCAGCTTGGGACAGGTGACGGACACCGGGGAGCTGTTTTTT. This gives the protein CAISLGQVTDTGELFF.

This clone was counted only a few times. This chain uses TRBV6-1 with TRBJ1-5; 9 bases match TRBD1. The V gene's germline CDR1 is MNHNS and CDR2 SASEGT. Unmatched junction bases numbered 7, after V lost 10 bases and J lost 0 bases. The CDR3 runs 15 residues. The CDR3 region has the DNA TGTGCCACAAAACAGGGGGCTTATAGCAATCAGCCCCAGCATTTT. This translates into CATKQGAYSNQPQHF.

V and J are TRBV5-4 and TRBJ2-5; possible D gene TRBD1, 5 bases. Germline V gene sequence: CDR1 SGHNT, CDR2 YYREEE (reference sequence). V was shortened by 1 base and J by 2 bases, with 15 bases between the two germline ends. CDR3 length equals 16 residues. CDR3 coding DNA: TGTGCCAGCAGCTTGCGCAGGGAAACGAATCAAGAGACCCAGTACTTC. The encoded protein is CASSLRRETNQETQYF. Supplemented by reference TRBV5-4 and TRBJ2-5, the full variable domain reads ETGVTQSPTHLIKTRGQQVTLRCSSQSGHNTVSWYQQALGQGPQFIFQYYREEENGRGNFPPRFSGLQFPNYSSELNVNALELDDSALYLCASSLRRETNQETQYFGPGTRLLVL.

The chain couples TRBV5-1 to TRBJ1-2, with a possible D match to TRBD1 (5 bases). V was shortened by 0 bases and J by 2 bases, with 17 bases between the two germline ends. Germline V gene sequence: CDR1 SGHRS, CDR2 YFSETQ. The CDR3 totals 17 residues. In DNA form, the CDR3 reads TGCGCCAGCAGCTTGGTGGACACAGAAGTGCGGAACTATGGCTACACCTTC. It codes for CASSLVDTEVRNYGYTF.